The following is a T cell receptor beta chain sequence with its context. The antigen it binds to is not known. No base-level quality is on record; no much larger clone is a single base apart. This specimen belongs to a study of blood T cell repertoires in COVID-19 (dated by TCRdb to the early 2020s). The study in broad terms: Samples from collaborators originated in the United States, Italy and Spain and spanned both the acute and convalescent phases of COVID-19. The sample metadata nearly always contained a de-identified subject ID, COVID-19 status, age in years and sex. A freely available public database, intended as a resource for researchers studying the immune response to SARS-CoV-2, is where the repertoires were released. Subjects who had been exposed to COVID-19, were actively infected with it, or had recovered from it provided the deeply sampled blood TCRbeta repertoires that made up the dataset. The material from the prospective study consisted of cDNA or gDNA derived from T cells, B-cell-depleted T cells, or PBMCs. Samples came from the ongoing ImmuneRACE study (first 160 participants) plus 1,254 subjects from 6 global collaborators. Where available, HLA class I and class II types were obtained from metadata supplied by the sample provider rather than from assay-based typing. What the research found in general, with its limitations: How much clinical and demographic metadata was included differed by source and by participant, and the metadata was provided uncurated.

V is trimmed back by 6 bases and J by 5 bases, and the junction contains 2 bases that no gene match accounts for. The CDR3 sequence holds 13 residues, the cysteine and phenylalanine included. Here the CDR3 DNA is all that survives: 39 bases in frame from base 1. The germline V gene (reference sequence) supplies CDR1 SSHAT and CDR2 FNYEAQ. One collaborating source in Seattle enrolled patients while the patients were actively infected and followed the patients over time throughout the course of disease. Collaborating institutions collected whole blood in K2EDTA tubes following their own protocols. For TCRbeta analysis, collaborators shipped samples in one of three forms: frozen whole blood, isolated PBMCs, or DNA extracted from either of those sample types. The immunoSEQ Assay, a bias-controlled multiplex PCR, was used to amplify TCRbeta CDR3 regions from genomic DNA. From the authors' description of their analysis: The number of nucleated cells in each sample was estimated from the amplification of reference gene primers within the assay. To quantify the absolute abundance of each unique TCRbeta CDR3 rearrangement, sequence reads were collapsed and filtered. For each sample, productive Simpson clonality was calculated as the square root of Simpson's diversity index over productive rearrangements. TCRdb obtained this table from immuneACCESS and retained in-frame rearrangements with V and J assigned. These tables miss some clones; where compared with another copy, unresolved V genes account for less than half of the shortfall, and the remainder is unexplained. Clone size and V and J calls were adopted from that table, with D and trimming inferred from the DNA. In this sample the table shows around 50,000 clones, around 87% of which occur a single time. The ten most abundant clones make up approximately 20% of the sample.

This clonotype was sampled from an elderly woman with COVID-19, enrolled during active disease. Sequenced material: peripheral blood. Recombination linked TRBV7-7 to TRBJ1-5, and 9 junction bases match TRBD1. The bases are TGTGCCAGCAGTCGGGACAGGGATCAGCCCCAGCATTTT. Translated, this gives CASSRDRDQPQHF.